This record concerns one T cell receptor beta chain sequence. The read ends 3 residues early relative to the CDR3; the germline J gene fills the gap. This record comes from a study of Tregs in tolerant kidney transplant recipients. Deletions cut 2 bases from V and 7 bases from J, with 21 bases between. Per germline, CDR1 GTSNPN and CDR2 SVGIG (reference sequence). CDR3 length equals 16 residues. Related graft donors supplied nonmyeloablative bone marrow transplants, and mixed chimerism was transient. Unstimulated Tregs (CD4+CD25+CD127-) and CD4+CD25- non-Tregs were sorted from PBMCs. Clones were read by immunoSEQ multiplex PCR, and TCRdb kept only the in-frame ones, dropping some. This sample carries roughly 25,000 clones, with 3.5% to 4.5% going to the ten biggest clones.

Here the sequenced sample was CD4+ T cells from blood (PBMCs), taken 6 months after the transplant. V gene TRBV30 combines with J gene TRBJ2-1, with a possible D match to TRBD1 (6 bases). The sequence was obtained from a human patient who received a combined kidney and bone marrow transplant. The graft donor may account for some of the T cells. The CDR3 sequence: CAWSTDSNALGNEQFF. The covered CDR3 bases are TGTGCCTGGAGTACGGACAGCAACGCACTAGGGAATGAG. The variable domain in full, completed from reference TRBV30 and TRBJ2-1, reads SQTIHQWPATLVQPVGSPLSLECTVEGTSNPNLYWYRQAAGRGLQLLFYSVGIGQISSEVPQNLSASRPQDRQFILSSKKLLLSDSGFYLCAWSTDSNALGNEQFFGPGTRLTVL.